The 32 T cell receptor beta chains given below trace back to one sample, sequenced in a study of CD8 T cells in Susac syndrome. Random hexamers were used to reverse transcribe an amount of 0.5 to 1 ug RNA. Each CDR3 protein is one row after TCRdb ran MiXCR on the immunoSEQ multiplex PCR reads. The table includes some 200,000 distinct CDR3 sequences, approximately 95% detected once. Sequenced: CD8+ T cells from PBMCs. The receptors were gathered from a human donor with Susac syndrome.

The V gene is TRBV29-1, the J gene TRBJ1-1; tentative D call: TRBD1 (5 bases). The CDR3 runs to 12 residues. Trimming pared 7 bases from V and 1 base from J, leaving 10 bases between. The V gene's germline CDR1 is SQVTM and CDR2 ANQGSEA. The CDR3 DNA sequence: TGCAGCGGTTTCGGGGGGAACACTGAAGCTTTCTTT. Translating gives CSGFGGNTEAFF.

This rearrangement joins TRBV20-1 to TRBJ2-7, with D possibly being TRBD1 (6 bases). The germline gives CDR1 DFQATT, CDR2 SNEGSKA (reference sequence). V lost 3 bases and J 4 bases, leaving 10 bases between the germline ends. CDR3 length: 12 amino acids. The CDR3 reads CSARDSLYEQYF. In DNA form, the CDR3 reads TGCAGTGCTAGGGACAGCCTTTACGAGCAGTACTTC.

V is TRBV29-1 and J is TRBJ1-1; a possible D gene is TRBD1 (6 bases). V dropped 5 bases and J dropped 1 base, with 14 bases sitting between them. The germline V gene has CDR1 SQVTM and CDR2 ANQGSEA. The length of the CDR3 is 14 residues. CDR3 sequence: CSVSQGPRNTEAFF. The DNA of the CDR3 is TGCAGCGTTTCTCAGGGGCCCAGGAACACTGAAGCTTTCTTT.

The chain uses TRBV7-8 and TRBJ1-2; D unresolved. The CDR3 extends over 18 amino acids. V lost 4 bases, J lost 5 bases, and 26 bases lay in between. The germline CDR1 and CDR2 sequences are SGHVS and FQNEAQ. The CDR3 sequence is CASSSILTDPTSQYGYTF. The CDR3 DNA sequence: TGTGCCAGCAGCTCGATCCTTACCGACCCGACATCTCAATATGGCTACACCTTC.

The chain couples TRBV27 to TRBJ2-7; no clear D. Deletions cut 5 bases from V and 3 bases from J, with 11 bases between. Looked up from germline, CDR1 is MNHEY and CDR2 is SMNVEV (reference sequence). The CDR3 extends over 13 amino acids. The DNA of the CDR3 is TGTGCCAGCAGTCAAACAGATAACTACGAGCAGTACTTC. Protein: CASSQTDNYEQYF.

The CDR3 coding sequence is TGCGCCAGCAGCGATCCGGGACAGGGCCCCGAGCAGTACTTC. Translation gives CASSDPGQGPEQYF. The V and J genes are TRBV5-1 and TRBJ2-7, with TRBD1 matching over 9 bases. CDR1 and CDR2 (germline): SGHRS, YFSETQ. This CDR3 comprises 14 residues. Trimming at V came to 4 bases and at J to 6 bases, leaving 8 bases not matched to a gene.

The chain has TRBV3-1 and TRBJ1-3; maybe TRBD1 (6 bases). The CDR3 is 14 residues long. Looked up from germline, CDR1 is LGHDT and CDR2 is YNNKEL (reference sequence). V gave up 4 bases and J gave up 0 bases, with 7 bases separating them. The CDR3 loop reads CASSRDTSGNTIYF. Written as DNA, the CDR3 is TGTGCCAGCAGCCGGGACACCTCTGGAAACACCATATATTTT.

This clonotype was picked up one time. The CDR3 DNA reads as TGTGCCACCAGCAGAGGGGGGCCCGCAGATACGCAGTATTTT. This translates into CATSRGGPADTQYF. V and J are TRBV15 and TRBJ2-3; TRBD1 might be the D (6 bases). The CDR3 is made up of 14 amino acids. V was pared by 1 base and J by 4 bases, with 9 bases between. Per germline, CDR1 LNHNV and CDR2 YYDKDF (reference sequence).

This clonotype was detected only a few times. V usage is TRBV9 and J usage is TRBJ1-5; D not resolved. Trimming left V 2 bases short and J 0 bases short, with 6 bases between. The CDR3 consists of 14 residues. The germline CDR1 and CDR2 sequences are SGDLS and YYNGEE. The CDR3 region has the DNA TGTGCCAGCAGCGTTGGGGATAGCAATCAGCCCCAGCATTTT. Translated: CASSVGDSNQPQHF.

The chain recombines TRBV20-1 with TRBJ1-6; D unresolved. The CDR3 is 14 residues long. CDR1 and CDR2 from the germline V gene are DFQATT and SNEGSKA (reference sequence). Deletions cut 1 base from V and 4 bases from J, with 8 bases between. The CDR3 is CSARVGQYNSPLHF. In DNA, the CDR3 is TGCAGTGCTAGAGTCGGGCAGTATAATTCACCCCTCCACTTT.

CDR3 sequence: CASSEKGFNEQYF. The CDR3 DNA is TGTGCCAGCAGTGAAAAGGGTTTCAACGAGCAGTACTTC. The V gene is TRBV6-1, the J gene TRBJ2-7; D is unresolved. V lost 2 bases and J 5 bases, leaving 10 bases between the germline ends. This CDR3 is 13 amino acids long. The germline gives CDR1 MNHNS, CDR2 SASEGT.

The genes are TRBV20-1 and TRBJ2-1, with 10 nucleotides matching TRBD2. CDR3 length: 13 amino acids. Germline values: CDR1 DFQATT, CDR2 SNEGSKA (reference sequence). CDR3 DNA sequence: TGCACTTCCCGACTAGCGGGTTACAATGAGCAGTTCTTC. Encoded protein: CTSRLAGYNEQFF.

This clonotype has a single count. The germline gene is not matched at one end of the junction; a read error may be the cause. The chain links TRBV20-1 to TRBJ2-1; 10 nucleotides align to TRBD1. Germline CDR1 reads DFQATT; CDR2 reads SNEGSKA (reference sequence). The length of the CDR3 is 12 residues. CDR3 in amino acids: CSARLGDRGEIF. The CDR3 DNA sequence: TGCAGTGCTAGACTCGGGGACAGGGGCGAGATCTTC.

This clonotype was seen just once. The gene calls are TRBV20-1 and TRBJ2-5; 7 bases match TRBD2. CDR1 DFQATT and CDR2 SNEGSKA come from the germline V gene (reference sequence). CDR3 length: 19 residues. The junction had 22 bases not matched to a gene; V was cut back by 6 bases and J by 0 bases. DNA for the CDR3: TGCAGTGCAGGGCTAGCGGCCCCCGTCACCGGACCGTACCAAGAGACCCAGTACTTC. Its translation: CSAGLAAPVTGPYQETQYF.

This clonotype is a singleton in its sample. The CDR3 DNA is TGTGCCAGCAGCGGTTGGGGAGGTAGCACAGATACGCAGTATTTT. Residues: CASSGWGGSTDTQYF. The V and J genes are TRBV9 and TRBJ2-3; tentative D call: TRBD2 (6 bases). The CDR3 is 15 residues long. V was clipped by 3 bases and J by 0 bases, with 11 bases between them. CDR1 and CDR2 from the germline V gene are SGDLS and YYNGEE. Based on the CDR3 plus reference TRBV9 and TRBJ2-3, the full variable domain is DSGVTQTPKHLITATGQRVTLRCSPRSGDLSVYWYQQSLDQGLQFLIQYYNGEERAKGNILERFSAQQFPDLHSELNLSSLELGDSALYFCASSGWGGSTDTQYFGPGTRLTVL.

The chain combines TRBV20-1 with TRBJ2-1, with TRBD2 matching over 11 bases. This CDR3 comprises 15 residues. V lost 6 bases and J lost 7; bases outside the gene matches: 11. Germline V CDR1 and CDR2: DFQATT, SNEGSKA (reference sequence). The CDR3 DNA sequence: TGCAGTGCCACCCGAGGGACTAGCGGAGTAAATGAGCAGTTCTTC. Amino acids: CSATRGTSGVNEQFF.

J is TRBJ2-1 and V is TRBV6-4; D might be TRBD1 or TRBD2, each matching 6 bases. Trimming took off 5 bases at V and 10 bases at J, with 21 bases between the two ends. The length of the CDR3 is 15 residues. Germline V gene sequence: CDR1 MRHNA, CDR2 SNTAGT. The CDR3 DNA reads TGTGCCAGCAGTCGGGGGCCCTCACGGCAGTGGGAGCAGTTCTTC. Its translation is CASSRGPSRQWEQFF.

This clonotype came up once. CDR3 sequence: CASSQGRETNEQFF. The CDR3 DNA sequence: TGCGCCAGCAGCCAGGGGAGGGAAACAAATGAGCAGTTCTTC. This chain joins TRBV5-1 and TRBJ2-1; maybe TRBD2 (7 bases). V dropped 4 bases and J dropped 7 bases, with 15 bases sitting between them. From germline, CDR1 is SGHRS and CDR2 YFSETQ. The CDR3 length is 14 residues.

The sample holds one count of this clonotype. The rearrangement links TRBV7-9 to TRBJ2-1; possible D gene TRBD2, 5 bases. This CDR3 has 14 residues. V lost 2 bases to trimming and J lost 10 bases, with 15 bases between them. CDR1 and CDR2 from the germline V gene are SEHNR and FQNEAQ (reference sequence). In DNA, the CDR3 is TGTGCCAGCAGCTTATCAACTGCAGCGGAAGAGCAGTTCTTC. Amino acids: CASSLSTAAEEQFF.

The genes are TRBV2 and TRBJ2-1; D is possibly TRBD1 or TRBD2 (6 bases each). Germline V lookup: CDR1 SNHLY, CDR2 FYNNEI. The ends were cut back, 6 bases at V and 7 bases at J, with 10 bases in the middle. The CDR3 is 12 amino acids. Here the CDR3 DNA reads TGTGCCAGCAGCGGAGGGGGAAATGAGCAGTTCTTC. Translating gives CASSGGGNEQFF. Full variable domain (rest looked up from reference TRBV2 and TRBJ2-1): EPEVTQTPSHQVTQMGQEVILRCVPISNHLYFYWYRQILGQKVEFLVSFYNNEISEKSEIFDDQFSVERPDGSNFTLKIRSTKLEDSAMYFCASSGGGNEQFFGPGTRLTVL.

The J gene is TRBJ1-1, the V gene TRBV7-9; the D is unclear. The V gene's germline CDR1 is SEHNR and CDR2 FQNEAQ (reference sequence). The CDR3 is 15 residues long. V lost 5 bases and J 0 bases, leaving 13 bases between the germline ends. CDR3 sequence: CASSNSLTLNTEAFF. The DNA for the CDR3 is TGTGCCAGCAGCAACTCGTTAACTCTGAACACTGAAGCTTTCTTT.

V is TRBV19 and J is TRBJ2-1; 9 bases line up with TRBD1. There are 15 residues in the CDR3. The V gene's germline CDR1 is LNHDA and CDR2 SQIVND (reference sequence). V dropped 1 base and J dropped 7; count of bases not matched to a gene: 5. The CDR3 coding sequence is TGTGCCAGTAGTATAGCGTACGGACAGGGGAATGAGCAGTTCTTC. Amino acid sequence: CASSIAYGQGNEQFF.

This rearrangement joins TRBV6-4 to TRBJ2-1; tentative D call: TRBD2 (5 bases). Germline lookup yields CDR1 MRHNA and CDR2 SNTAGT. The CDR3 totals 14 residues. Deletions cut 2 bases from V and 1 base from J, with 6 bases between. CDR3 in DNA: TGTGCCAGCAGTGACGGCGGGTCCTACAATGAGCAGTTCTTC. Protein: CASSDGGSYNEQFF.

This chain joins TRBV20-1 and TRBJ1-2; a weak D match, TRBD1 (5 bases). Germline-derived CDR1 and CDR2 are DFQATT and SNEGSKA (reference sequence). The CDR3 loop spans 14 amino acids. The V gene lost 1 base and the J gene lost 3 bases, with 12 bases spanning the gap. This chain's CDR3 is CSARGQGLDYGYTF. CDR3 bases: TGCAGTGCTAGAGGGCAGGGTTTGGACTATGGCTACACCTTC.

This chain joins TRBV7-9 and TRBJ2-5; 8 nucleotides line up with TRBD2. V gave up 10 bases and J gave up 3 bases; unmatched junction bases: 4. CDR1 and CDR2 (germline): SEHNR, FQNEAQ (reference sequence). The CDR3 length is 12 residues. In nucleotides, the CDR3 is TGTGCCACGGCAGCGGGGGAAGAGACCCAGTACTTC. Translated: CATAAGEETQYF. The whole variable domain, filled in from reference TRBV7-9 and TRBJ2-5, reads DTGVSQNPRHKITKRGQNVTFRCDPISEHNRLYWYRQTLGQGPEFLTYFQNEAQLEKSRLLSDRFSAERPKGSFSTLEIQRTEQGDSAMYLCATAAGEETQYFGPGTRLLVL.

The V gene is TRBV20-1, the J gene TRBJ1-3; possibly TRBD1 for D (5 bases). V was clipped by 3 bases and J by 4 bases, with 22 bases between them. This CDR3 has 17 residues. Germline assignment: CDR1 DFQATT and CDR2 SNEGSKA (reference sequence). This CDR3 is CSARPEDRSGSGNTIYF. The DNA of the CDR3 is TGCAGTGCTAGGCCGGAAGACCGGTCAGGGTCCGGAAACACCATATATTTT.

V and J are TRBV6-1 and TRBJ1-2, with D maybe TRBD1 (6 bases). The CDR3 length is 16 residues. Deletions cut 2 bases from V and 7 bases from J, with 20 bases between. Germline V lookup: CDR1 MNHNS, CDR2 SASEGT. CDR3 nucleotide sequence: TGTGCCAGCAGTGAACATCTTGGAGGGGGAGTCGGTGGCTACACCTTC. This codes for CASSEHLGGGVGGYTF.

The chain combines TRBV13 with TRBJ2-7; TRBD1 aligns across 10 bases. With V trimmed by 4 bases and J by 3 bases, 9 bases remained unmatched. In germline, CDR1 is PRHDT, CDR2 FYEKMQ (reference sequence). The CDR3 has 16 amino acids. As DNA, the CDR3 is TGTGCCAGCAGCTCAGACAGGGGGCGAATTGGCTACGAGCAGTACTTC. This gives the protein CASSSDRGRIGYEQYF.

V usage is TRBV30 and J usage is TRBJ1-6; the match to TRBD1 covers 9 bases. The CDR3 consists of 14 residues. The ends lost 3 bases at V and 7 bases at J; junction bases unmatched: 4. The germline V gene has CDR1 GTSNPN and CDR2 SVGIG (reference sequence). This chain's CDR3 is CAWSPGTGNSPLHF. Written as DNA, the CDR3 is TGTGCCTGGAGCCCCGGGACAGGGAATTCACCCCTCCACTTT.

The chain recombines TRBV6-2 or TRBV6-3 with TRBJ2-3; 9 bases align to TRBD1. The V segment lost 0 bases and the J segment 6 bases; nucleotides outside the gene matches: 10. CDR3 size: 17 residues. Germline V gene sequence: CDR1 MNHEY, CDR2 SVGEGT. Here the CDR3 reads CASSYSSPQGAEDTQYF. CDR3 DNA: TGTGCCAGCAGTTACTCTTCCCCACAGGGGGCGGAGGATACGCAGTATTTT.

The CDR3, as DNA: TGTGCCAGCAGCTTAAGACCGGCCCTTCAACCGCAGTATTTT. Protein product: CASSLRPALQPQYF. The J gene is TRBJ2-3, the V gene TRBV7-8; D is undetermined. Trimming removed 2 bases at V and 10 bases at J, with 16 bases between. The CDR3 is 14 amino acids. CDR1 is SGHVS and CDR2 is FQNEAQ in the germline V gene.

CDR3 amino acids: CAISFDREHGYTF. As DNA, the CDR3 is TGTGCCATCAGCTTTGACAGGGAGCATGGCTACACCTTC. The V gene is TRBV10-3, the J gene TRBJ1-2; 7 bases match TRBD1. The CDR3 length is 13 residues. With 6 bases clipped from V and 6 bases from J, the junction kept 7 bases outside the gene matches. In germline, CDR1 is ENHRY, CDR2 SYGVKD.